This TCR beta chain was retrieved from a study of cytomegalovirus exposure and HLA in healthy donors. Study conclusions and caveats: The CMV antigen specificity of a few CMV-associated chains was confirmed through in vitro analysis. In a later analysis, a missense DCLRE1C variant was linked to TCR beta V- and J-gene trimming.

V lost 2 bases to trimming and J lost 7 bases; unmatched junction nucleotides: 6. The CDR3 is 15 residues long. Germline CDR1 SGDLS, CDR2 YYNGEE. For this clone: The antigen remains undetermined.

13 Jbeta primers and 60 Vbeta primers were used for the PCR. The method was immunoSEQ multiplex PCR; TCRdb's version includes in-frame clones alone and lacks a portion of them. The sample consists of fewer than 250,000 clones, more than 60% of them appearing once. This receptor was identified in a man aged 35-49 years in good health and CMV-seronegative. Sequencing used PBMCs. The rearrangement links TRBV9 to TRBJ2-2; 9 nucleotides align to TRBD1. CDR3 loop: CASSVGQGSVGELFF. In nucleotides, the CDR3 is TGTGCCAGCAGCGTTGGACAGGGGAGTGTCGGGGAGCTGTTTTTT.